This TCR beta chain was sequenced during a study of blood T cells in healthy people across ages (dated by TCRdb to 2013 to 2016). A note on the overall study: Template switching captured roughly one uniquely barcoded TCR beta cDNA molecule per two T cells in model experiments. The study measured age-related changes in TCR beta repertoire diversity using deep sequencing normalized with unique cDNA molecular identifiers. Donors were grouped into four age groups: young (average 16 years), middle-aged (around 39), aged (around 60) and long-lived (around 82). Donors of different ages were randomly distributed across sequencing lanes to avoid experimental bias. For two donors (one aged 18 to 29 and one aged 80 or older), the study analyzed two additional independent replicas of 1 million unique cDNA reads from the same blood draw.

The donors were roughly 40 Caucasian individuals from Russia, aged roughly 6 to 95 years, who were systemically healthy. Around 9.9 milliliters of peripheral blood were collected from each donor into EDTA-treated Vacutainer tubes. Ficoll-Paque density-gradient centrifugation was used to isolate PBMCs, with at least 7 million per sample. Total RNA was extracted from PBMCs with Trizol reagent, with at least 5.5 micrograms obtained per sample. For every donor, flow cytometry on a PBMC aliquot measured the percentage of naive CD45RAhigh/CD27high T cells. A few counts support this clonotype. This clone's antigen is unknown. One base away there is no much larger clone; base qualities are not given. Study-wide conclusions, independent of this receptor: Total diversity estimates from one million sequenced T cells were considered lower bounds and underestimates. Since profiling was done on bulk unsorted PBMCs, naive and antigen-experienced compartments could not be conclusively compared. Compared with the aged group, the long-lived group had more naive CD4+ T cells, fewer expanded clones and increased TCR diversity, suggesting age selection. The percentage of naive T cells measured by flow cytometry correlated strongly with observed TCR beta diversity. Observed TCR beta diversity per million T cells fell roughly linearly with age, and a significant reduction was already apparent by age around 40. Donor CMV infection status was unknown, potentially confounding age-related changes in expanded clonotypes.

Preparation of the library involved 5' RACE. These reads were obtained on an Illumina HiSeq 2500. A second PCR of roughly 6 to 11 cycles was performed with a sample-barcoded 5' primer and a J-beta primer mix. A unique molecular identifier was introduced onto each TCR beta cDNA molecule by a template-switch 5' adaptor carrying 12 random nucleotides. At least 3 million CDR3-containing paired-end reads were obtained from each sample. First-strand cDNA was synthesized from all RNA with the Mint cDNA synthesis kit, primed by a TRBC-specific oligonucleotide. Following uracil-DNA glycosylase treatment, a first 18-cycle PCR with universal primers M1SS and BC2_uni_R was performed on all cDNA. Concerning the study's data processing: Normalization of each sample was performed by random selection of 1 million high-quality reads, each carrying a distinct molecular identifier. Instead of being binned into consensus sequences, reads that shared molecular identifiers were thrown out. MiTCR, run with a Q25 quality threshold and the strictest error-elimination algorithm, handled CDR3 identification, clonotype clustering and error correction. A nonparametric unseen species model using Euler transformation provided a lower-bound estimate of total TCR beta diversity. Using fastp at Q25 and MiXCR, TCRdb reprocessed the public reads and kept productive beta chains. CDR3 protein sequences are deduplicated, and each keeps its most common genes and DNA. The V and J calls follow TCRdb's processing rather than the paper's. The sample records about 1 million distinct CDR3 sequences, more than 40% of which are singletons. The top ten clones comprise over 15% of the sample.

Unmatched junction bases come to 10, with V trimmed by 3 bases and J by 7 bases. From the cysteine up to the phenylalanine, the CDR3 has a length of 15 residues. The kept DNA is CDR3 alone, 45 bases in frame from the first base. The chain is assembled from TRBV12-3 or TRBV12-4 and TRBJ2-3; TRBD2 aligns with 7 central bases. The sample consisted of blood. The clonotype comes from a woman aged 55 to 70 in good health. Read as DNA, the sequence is TGTGCCAGCAGTTTGGGCGGGAGCCTATTAAATACGCAGTATTTT. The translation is CASSLGGSLLNTQYF.